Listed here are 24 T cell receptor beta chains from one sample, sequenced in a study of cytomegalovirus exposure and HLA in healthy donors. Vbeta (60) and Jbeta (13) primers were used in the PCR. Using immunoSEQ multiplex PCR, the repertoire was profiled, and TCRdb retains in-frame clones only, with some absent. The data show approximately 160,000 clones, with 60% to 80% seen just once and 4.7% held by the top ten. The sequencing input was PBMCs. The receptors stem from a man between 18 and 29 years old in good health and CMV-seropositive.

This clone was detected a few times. As DNA, the CDR3 is TGTGCCAGAAAGGAGAGGGAGGACAGGCCACCCCTCCACTTT. Its translation is CARKEREDRPPLHF. This chain connects TRBV21-1 to TRBJ1-6; the table assigns TRBD1, which was not confirmed against the DNA. TRBV21-1 is termed a pseudogene. The length of the CDR3 is 14 residues.

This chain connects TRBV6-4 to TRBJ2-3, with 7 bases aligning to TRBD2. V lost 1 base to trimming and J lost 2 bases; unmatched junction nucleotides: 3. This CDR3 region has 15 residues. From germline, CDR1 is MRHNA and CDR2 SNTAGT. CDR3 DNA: TGTGCCAGCAGTGACTTGGGACTACACACAGATACGCAGTATTTT. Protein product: CASSDLGLHTDTQYF.

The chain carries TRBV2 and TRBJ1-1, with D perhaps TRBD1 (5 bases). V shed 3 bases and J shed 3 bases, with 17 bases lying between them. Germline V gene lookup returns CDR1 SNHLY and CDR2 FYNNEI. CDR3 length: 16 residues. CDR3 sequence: CASSEEGSLSYTEAFF. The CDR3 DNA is TGTGCCAGCAGTGAGGAGGGGTCCCTTTCCTACACTGAAGCTTTCTTT.

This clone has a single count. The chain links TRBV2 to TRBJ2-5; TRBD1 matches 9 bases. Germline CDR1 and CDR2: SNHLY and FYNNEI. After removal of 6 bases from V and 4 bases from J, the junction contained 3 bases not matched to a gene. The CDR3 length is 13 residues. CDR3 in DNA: TGTGCCAGCAGGGGGGACAGGGTAGAGACCCAGTACTTC. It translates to CASRGDRVETQYF.

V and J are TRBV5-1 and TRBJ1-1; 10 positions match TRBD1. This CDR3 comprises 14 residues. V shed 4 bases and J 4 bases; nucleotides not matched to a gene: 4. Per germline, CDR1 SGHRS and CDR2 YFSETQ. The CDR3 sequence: CASSGGQGSTEAFF. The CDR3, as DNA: TGCGCCAGCAGCGGGGGACAGGGGAGCACTGAAGCTTTCTTT.

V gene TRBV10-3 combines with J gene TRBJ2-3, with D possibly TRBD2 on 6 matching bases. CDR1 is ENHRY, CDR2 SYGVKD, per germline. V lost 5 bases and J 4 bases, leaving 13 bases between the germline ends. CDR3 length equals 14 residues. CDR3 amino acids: CAISLTGVSDTQYF. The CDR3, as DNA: TGTGCCATCAGTCTGACGGGGGTTTCAGATACGCAGTATTTT.

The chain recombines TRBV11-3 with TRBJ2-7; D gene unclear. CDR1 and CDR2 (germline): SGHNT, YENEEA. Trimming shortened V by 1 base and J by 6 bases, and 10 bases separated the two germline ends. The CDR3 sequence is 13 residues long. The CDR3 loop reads CASSLAHGFEQYV. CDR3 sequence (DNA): TGTGCCAGCAGCTTAGCGCACGGGTTCGAGCAGTACGTC.

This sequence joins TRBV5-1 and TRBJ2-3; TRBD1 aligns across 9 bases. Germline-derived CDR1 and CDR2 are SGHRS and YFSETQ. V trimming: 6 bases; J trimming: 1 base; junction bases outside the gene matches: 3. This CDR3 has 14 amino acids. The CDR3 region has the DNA TGCGCCAGCAATCGGGACAGGGGCACAGATACGCAGTATTTT. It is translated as CASNRDRGTDTQYF.

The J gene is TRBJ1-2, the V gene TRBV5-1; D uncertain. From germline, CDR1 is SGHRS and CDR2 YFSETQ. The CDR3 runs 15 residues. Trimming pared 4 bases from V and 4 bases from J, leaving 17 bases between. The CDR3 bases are TGCGCCAGCAGCACCCTACCTACAGAGATCTATGGCTACACCTTC. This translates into CASSTLPTEIYGYTF.

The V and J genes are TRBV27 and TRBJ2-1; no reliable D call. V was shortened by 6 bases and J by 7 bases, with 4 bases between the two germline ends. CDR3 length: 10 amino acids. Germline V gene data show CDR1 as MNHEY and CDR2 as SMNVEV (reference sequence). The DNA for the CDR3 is TGTGCCAGCAGCTTGAATGAGCAGTTCTTC. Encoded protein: CASSLNEQFF.

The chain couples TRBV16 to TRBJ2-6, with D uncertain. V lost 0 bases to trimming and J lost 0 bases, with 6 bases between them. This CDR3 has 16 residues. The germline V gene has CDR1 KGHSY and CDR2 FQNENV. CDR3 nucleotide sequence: TGTGCCAGCAGCCAATCGTTGGCCTCTGGGGCCAACGTCCTGACTTTC. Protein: CASSQSLASGANVLTF. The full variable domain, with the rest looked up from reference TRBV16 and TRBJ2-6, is GEEVAQTPKHLVRGEGQKAKLYCAPIKGHSYVFWYQQVLKNEFKFLISFQNENVFDETGMPKERFSAKCLPNSPCSLEIQATKLEDSAVYFCASSQSLASGANVLTFGAGSRLTVL.

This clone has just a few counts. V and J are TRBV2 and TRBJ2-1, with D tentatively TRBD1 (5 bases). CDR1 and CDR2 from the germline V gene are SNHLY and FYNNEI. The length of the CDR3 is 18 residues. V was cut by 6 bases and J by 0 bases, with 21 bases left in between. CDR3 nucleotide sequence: TGTGCCAGCAGGTCACGACGCCTTGGGGCCAACTCCTACAATGAGCAGTTCTTC. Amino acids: CASRSRRLGANSYNEQFF. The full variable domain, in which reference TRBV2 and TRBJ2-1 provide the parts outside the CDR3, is EPEVTQTPSHQVTQMGQEVILRCVPISNHLYFYWYRQILGQKVEFLVSFYNNEISEKSEIFDDQFSVERPDGSNFTLKIRSTKLEDSAMYFCASRSRRLGANSYNEQFFGPGTRLTVL.

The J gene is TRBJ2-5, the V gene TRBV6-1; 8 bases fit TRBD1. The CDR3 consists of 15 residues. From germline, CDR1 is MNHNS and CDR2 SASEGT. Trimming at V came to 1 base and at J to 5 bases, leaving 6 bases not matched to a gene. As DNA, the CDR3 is TGTGCCAGCAGTGAAGGTATTAGACAGGGGGAGACCCAGTACTTC. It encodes CASSEGIRQGETQYF.

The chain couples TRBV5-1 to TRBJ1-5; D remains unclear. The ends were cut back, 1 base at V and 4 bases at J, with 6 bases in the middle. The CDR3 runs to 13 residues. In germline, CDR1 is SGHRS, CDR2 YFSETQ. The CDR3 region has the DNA TGCGCCAGCAGCTTGTCCCCTAATCAGCCCCAGCATTTT. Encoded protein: CASSLSPNQPQHF.

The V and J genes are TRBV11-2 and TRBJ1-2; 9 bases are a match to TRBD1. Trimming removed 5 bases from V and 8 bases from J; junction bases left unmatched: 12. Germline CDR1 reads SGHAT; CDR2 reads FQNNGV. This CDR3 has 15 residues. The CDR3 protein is CASSPLRDREWGYTF. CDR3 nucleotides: TGTGCCAGCAGCCCTCTCCGGGACAGGGAATGGGGCTACACCTTC. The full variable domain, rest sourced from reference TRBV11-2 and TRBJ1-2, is EAGVAQSPRYKIIEKRQSVAFWCNPISGHATLYWYQQILGQGPKLLIQFQNNGVVDDSQLPKDRFSAERLKGVDSTLKIQPAKLEDSAVYLCASSPLRDREWGYTFGSGTRLTVV.

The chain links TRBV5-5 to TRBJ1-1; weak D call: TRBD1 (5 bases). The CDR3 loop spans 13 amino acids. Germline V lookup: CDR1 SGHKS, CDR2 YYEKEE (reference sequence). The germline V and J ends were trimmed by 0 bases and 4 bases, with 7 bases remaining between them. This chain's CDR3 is CASSLEGATEAFF. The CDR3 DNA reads TGTGCCAGCAGCTTGGAAGGGGCCACTGAAGCTTTCTTT.

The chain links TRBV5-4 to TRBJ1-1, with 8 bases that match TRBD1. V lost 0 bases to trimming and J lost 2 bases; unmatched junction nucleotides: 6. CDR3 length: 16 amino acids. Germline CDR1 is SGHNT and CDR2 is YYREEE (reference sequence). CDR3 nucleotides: TGTGCCAGCAGCTTGGATCCCGGGACAGGTAACACTGAAGCTTTCTTT. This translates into CASSLDPGTGNTEAFF.

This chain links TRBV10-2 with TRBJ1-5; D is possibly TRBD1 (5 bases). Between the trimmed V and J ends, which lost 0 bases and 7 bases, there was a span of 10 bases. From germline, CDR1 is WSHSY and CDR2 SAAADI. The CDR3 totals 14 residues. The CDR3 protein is CASSESGAGQPQHF. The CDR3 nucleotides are TGCGCCAGCAGTGAGTCAGGGGCCGGACAGCCCCAGCATTTT.

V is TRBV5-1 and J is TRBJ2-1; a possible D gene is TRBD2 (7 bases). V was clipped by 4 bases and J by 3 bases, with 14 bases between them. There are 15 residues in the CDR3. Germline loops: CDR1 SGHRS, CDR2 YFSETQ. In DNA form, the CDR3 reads TGCGCCAGCAGCCCGGGGGGCGGGCGCTACAATGAGCAGTTCTTC. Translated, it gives CASSPGGGRYNEQFF.

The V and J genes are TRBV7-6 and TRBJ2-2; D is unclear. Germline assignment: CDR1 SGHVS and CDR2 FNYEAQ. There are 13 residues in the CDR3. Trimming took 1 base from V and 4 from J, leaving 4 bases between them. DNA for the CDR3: TGTGCCAGCAGCTTAGTGGCCACCGGGGAGCTGTTTTTT. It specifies CASSLVATGELFF.

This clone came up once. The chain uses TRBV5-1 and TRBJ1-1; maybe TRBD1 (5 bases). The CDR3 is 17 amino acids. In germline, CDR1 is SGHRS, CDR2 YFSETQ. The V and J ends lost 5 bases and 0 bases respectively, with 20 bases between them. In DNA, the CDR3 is TGCGCCAGCAGTCGTGGGATGGACACTTTGATGAACACTGAAGCTTTCTTT. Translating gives CASSRGMDTLMNTEAFF.

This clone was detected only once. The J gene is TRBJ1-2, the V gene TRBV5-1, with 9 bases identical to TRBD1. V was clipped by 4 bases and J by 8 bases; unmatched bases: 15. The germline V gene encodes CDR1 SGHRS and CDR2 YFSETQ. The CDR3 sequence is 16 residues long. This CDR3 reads CASSESGTGSREGYTF. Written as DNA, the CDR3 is TGCGCCAGCAGCGAATCCGGGACAGGGTCGAGGGAAGGCTACACCTTC.

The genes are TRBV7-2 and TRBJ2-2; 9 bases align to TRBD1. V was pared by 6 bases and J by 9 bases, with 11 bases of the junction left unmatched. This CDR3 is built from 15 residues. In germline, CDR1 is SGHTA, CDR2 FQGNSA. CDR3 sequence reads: CASSSTGGAERELFF. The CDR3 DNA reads TGTGCCAGCAGTTCTACAGGGGGCGCCGAAAGGGAGCTGTTTTTT.

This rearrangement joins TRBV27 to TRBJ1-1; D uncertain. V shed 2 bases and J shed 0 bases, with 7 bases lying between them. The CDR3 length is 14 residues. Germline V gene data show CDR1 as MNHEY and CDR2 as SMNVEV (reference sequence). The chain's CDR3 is CASSLPGLNTEAFF. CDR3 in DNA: TGTGCCAGCAGTTTACCGGGGTTGAACACTGAAGCTTTCTTT.